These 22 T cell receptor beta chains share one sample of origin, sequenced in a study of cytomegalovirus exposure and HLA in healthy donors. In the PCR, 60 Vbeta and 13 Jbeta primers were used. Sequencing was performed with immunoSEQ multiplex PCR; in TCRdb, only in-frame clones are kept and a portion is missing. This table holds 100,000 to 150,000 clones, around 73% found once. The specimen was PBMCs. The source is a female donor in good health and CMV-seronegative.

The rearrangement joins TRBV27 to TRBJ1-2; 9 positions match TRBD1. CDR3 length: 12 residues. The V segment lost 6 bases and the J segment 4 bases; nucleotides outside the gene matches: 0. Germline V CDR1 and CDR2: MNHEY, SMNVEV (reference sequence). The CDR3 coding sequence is TGTGCCAGCAGACAGGGGGCCTATGGCTACACCTTC. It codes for CASRQGAYGYTF.

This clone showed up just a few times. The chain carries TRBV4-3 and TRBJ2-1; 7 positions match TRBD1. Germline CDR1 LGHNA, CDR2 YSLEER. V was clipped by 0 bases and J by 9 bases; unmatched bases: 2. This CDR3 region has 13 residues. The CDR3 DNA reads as TGCGCCAGCAGCCAAGACGGGACAGCTGAGCAGTTCTTC. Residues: CASSQDGTAEQFF.

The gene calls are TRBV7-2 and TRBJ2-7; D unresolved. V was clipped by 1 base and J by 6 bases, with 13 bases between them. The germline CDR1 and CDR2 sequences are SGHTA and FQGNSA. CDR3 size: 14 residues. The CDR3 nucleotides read TGTGCCAGCAGCTTAGGACGGGTAGTCTGCGAGCAGTACTTC. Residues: CASSLGRVVCEQYF.

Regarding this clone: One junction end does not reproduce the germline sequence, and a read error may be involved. In DNA form, the CDR3 reads TGTGCCAGCAGTTTGGACAGGAGCTCCTACGAGCAGTACTTC. Amino acid sequence: CASSLDRSSYEQYF. The rearrangement uses TRBV5-4 and TRBJ2-7; the match to TRBD1 covers 7 bases. Germline V gives CDR1 SGHNT, CDR2 YYREEE (reference sequence). The CDR3 runs to 14 residues.

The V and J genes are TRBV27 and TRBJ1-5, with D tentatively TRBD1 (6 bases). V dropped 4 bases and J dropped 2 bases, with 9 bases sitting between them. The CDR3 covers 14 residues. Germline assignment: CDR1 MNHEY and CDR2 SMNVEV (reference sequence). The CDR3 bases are TGTGCCAGCAGTTATTACAGGGGCAATCAGCCCCAGCATTTT. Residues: CASSYYRGNQPQHF.

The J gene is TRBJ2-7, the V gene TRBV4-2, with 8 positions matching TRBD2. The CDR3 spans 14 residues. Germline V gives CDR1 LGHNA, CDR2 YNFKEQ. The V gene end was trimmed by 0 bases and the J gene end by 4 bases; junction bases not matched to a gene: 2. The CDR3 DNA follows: TGTGCCAGCAGCCAAGAAACGGGGGGGTACGAGCAGTACTTC. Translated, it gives CASSQETGGYEQYF.

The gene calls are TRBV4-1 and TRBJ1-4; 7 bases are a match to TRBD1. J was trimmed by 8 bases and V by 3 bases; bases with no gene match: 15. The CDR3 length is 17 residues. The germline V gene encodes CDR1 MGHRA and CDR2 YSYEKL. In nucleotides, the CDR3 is TGCGCCAGCAGCCATAACATCTTCGGGACAGCGGAGGAAAAACTGTTTTTT. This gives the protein CASSHNIFGTAEEKLFF.

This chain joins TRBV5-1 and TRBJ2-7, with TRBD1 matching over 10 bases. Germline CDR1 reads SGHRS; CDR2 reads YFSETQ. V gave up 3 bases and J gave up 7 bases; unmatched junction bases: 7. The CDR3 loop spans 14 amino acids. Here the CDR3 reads CASSYGQGGFEQYF. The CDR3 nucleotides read TGCGCCAGCAGCTACGGACAGGGGGGGTTTGAGCAGTACTTC. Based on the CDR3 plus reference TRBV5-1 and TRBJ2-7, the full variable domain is KAGVTQTPRYLIKTRGQQVTLSCSPISGHRSVSWYQQTPGQGLQFLFEYFSETQRNKGNFPGRFSGRQFSNSRSEMNVSTLELGDSALYLCASSYGQGGFEQYFGPGTRLTVT.

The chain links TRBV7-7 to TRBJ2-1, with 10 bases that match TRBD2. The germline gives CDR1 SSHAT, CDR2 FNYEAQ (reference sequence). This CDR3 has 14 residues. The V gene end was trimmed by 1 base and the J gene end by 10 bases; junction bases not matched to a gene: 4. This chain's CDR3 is CASSLGLAGGEQFF. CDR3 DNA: TGTGCCAGCAGCTTAGGACTAGCGGGTGGAGAGCAGTTCTTC.

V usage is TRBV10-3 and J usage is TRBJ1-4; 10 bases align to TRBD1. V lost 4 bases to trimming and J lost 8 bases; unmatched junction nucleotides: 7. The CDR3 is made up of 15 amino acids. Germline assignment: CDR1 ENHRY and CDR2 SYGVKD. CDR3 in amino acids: CAISVSGTGDEKLFF. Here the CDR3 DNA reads TGTGCCATCAGTGTCTCCGGGACAGGGGACGAAAAACTGTTTTTT.

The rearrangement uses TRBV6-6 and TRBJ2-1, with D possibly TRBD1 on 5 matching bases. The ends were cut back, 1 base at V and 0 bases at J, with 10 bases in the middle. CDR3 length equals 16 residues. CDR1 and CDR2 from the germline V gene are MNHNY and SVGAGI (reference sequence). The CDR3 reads CASSYYGASSYNEQFF. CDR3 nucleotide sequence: TGTGCCAGCAGTTACTATGGGGCGAGCTCCTACAATGAGCAGTTCTTC.

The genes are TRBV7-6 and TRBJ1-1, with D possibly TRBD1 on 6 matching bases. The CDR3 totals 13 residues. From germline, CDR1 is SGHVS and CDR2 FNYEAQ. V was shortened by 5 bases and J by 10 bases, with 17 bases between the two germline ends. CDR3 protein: CASSLTGFVGAFF. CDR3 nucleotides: TGTGCCAGCAGCCTTACAGGGTTCGTCGGAGCTTTCTTT.

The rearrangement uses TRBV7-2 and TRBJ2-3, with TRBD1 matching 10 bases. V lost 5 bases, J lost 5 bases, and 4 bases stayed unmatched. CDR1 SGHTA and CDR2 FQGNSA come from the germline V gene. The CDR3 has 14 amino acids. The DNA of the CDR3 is TGTGCCAGCAGCGTGGGACAGGGGATAGATACGCAGTATTTT. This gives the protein CASSVGQGIDTQYF. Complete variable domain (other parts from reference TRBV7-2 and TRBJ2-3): GAGVSQSPSNKVTEKGKDVELRCDPISGHTALYWYRQSLGQGLEFLIYFQGNSAPDKSGLPSDRFSAERTGGSVSTLTIQRTQQEDSAVYLCASSVGQGIDTQYFGPGTRLTVL.

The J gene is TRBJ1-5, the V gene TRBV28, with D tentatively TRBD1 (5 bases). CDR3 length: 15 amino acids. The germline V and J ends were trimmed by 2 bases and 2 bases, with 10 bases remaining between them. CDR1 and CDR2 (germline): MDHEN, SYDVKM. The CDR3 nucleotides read TGTGCCAGCAGTTTACCCCAGGGTGGCAATCAGCCCCAGCATTTT. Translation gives CASSLPQGGNQPQHF.

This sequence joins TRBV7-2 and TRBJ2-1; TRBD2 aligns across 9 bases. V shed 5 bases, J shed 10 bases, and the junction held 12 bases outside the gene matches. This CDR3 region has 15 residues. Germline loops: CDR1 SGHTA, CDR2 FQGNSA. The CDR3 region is CASSLSWTSVYEQFF. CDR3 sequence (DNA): TGTGCCAGCAGCCTTTCCTGGACTAGCGTCTACGAGCAGTTCTTC.

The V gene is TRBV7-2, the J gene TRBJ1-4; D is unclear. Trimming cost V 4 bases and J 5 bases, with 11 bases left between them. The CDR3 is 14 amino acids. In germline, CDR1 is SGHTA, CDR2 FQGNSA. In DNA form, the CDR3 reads TGTGCCAGCAGCTGGGCAGGCCTAAATGAAAAACTGTTTTTT. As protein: CASSWAGLNEKLFF.

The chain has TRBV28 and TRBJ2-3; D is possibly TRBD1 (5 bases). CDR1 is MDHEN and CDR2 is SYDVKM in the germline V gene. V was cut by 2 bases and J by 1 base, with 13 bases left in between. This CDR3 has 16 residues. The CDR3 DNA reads TGTGCCAGCAGTTTAAGGGGATTTAAGGGCACAGATACGCAGTATTTT. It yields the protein CASSLRGFKGTDTQYF.

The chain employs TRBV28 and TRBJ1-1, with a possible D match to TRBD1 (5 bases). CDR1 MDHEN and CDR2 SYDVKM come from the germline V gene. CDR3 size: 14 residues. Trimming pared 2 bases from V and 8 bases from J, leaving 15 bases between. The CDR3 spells CASSLRGGVYEAFF. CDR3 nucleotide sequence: TGTGCCAGCAGTTTAAGGGGCGGGGTATACGAAGCTTTCTTT.

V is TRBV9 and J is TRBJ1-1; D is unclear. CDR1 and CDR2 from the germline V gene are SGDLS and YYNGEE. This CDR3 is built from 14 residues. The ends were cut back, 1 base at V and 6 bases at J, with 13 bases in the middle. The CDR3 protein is CASSVSSGPSEAFF. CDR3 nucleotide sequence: TGTGCCAGCAGCGTAAGTTCAGGTCCTTCTGAAGCTTTCTTT.

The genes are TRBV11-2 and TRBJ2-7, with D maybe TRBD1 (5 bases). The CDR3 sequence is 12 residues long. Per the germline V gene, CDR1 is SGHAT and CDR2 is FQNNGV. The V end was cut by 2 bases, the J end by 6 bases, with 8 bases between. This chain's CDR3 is CASSLWQGEQYF. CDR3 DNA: TGTGCCAGCAGCTTATGGCAGGGCGAGCAGTACTTC.

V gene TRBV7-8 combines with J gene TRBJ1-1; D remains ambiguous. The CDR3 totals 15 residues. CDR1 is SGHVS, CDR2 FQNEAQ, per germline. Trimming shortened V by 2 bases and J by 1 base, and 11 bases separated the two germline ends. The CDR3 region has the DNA TGTGCCAGCAGCTTATTTTGGGAGGCGAACACTGAAGCTTTCTTT. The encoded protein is CASSLFWEANTEAFF.

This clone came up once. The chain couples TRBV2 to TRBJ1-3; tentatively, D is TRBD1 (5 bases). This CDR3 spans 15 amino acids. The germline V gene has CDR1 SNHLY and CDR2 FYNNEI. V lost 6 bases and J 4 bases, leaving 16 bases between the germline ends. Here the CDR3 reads CASRRDRGYGNTIYF. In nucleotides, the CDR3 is TGTGCCAGCAGGCGGGACCGCGGGTACGGAAACACCATATATTTT.